These T cell receptor beta chains were read from a single sample in a study of T cells in Graves' hyperthyroidism and ophthalmopathy. TCRdb passed the multiplex PCR reads through MiXCR, listing each CDR3 protein once. The data contain 550,000 to 700,000 distinct CDR3 sequences, approximately 44% of them seen just once; the ten biggest clones take up roughly 19%. Sequencing was carried out using peripheral blood or thyroid tissue (not recorded which). These receptors all stem from an adult woman with Graves' disease, either hyperthyroidism or ophthalmopathy (not recorded which). CDR3s include the opening cysteine and the closing phenylalanine or tryptophan. D genes are given only for firm matches. Size is omitted from some rows. Given values are once, few, many or a class for expanded clones.

- - TRBJ1-1 TRBV15 TGTGCCACCAGCAGAGATAGTGTCGGGGGCACTGAAGCTTTCTTT CATSRDSVGGTEAFF
TRBD2 - TRBJ2-7 TRBV11-1 TGTGCCAGCAGCTTACGAGCGGGAGGCGACTACGAGCAGTACTTC CASSLRAGGDYEQYF
- - TRBJ2-7 TRBV2 TGTGCCAGCAGCCCCGAGACAGGTCACGAGCAGTACTTC CASSPETGHEQYF
TRBD2 many TRBJ2-7 TRBV5-8 TGTGCCAGCAGCTTTCTAGCGGGGGCTCGGGAGCAGTACTTC CASSFLAGAREQYF
- few TRBJ2-5 TRBV18 TGTGCCAGCTCACCACCCGGGGTCCAAGAGACCCAGTACTTC CASSPPGVQETQYF
- many TRBJ1-1 TRBV5-1 TGCGCCAGCAGACGGGGGGACACTGAAGCTTTCTTT CASRRGDTEAFF
- few TRBJ1-3 TRBV2 TGTGCCAGCAGTCCGGGACGTCTACTCTCTGGAAACACCATATATTTT CASSPGRLLSGNTIYF
TRBD2 once TRBJ2-1 TRBV10-3 TGTGCCATCAGGCCCCTAGCGGGAGAGAACAATGAGCAGTTCTTC CAIRPLAGENNEQFF
TRBD2 many TRBJ2-7 TRBV5-1 TGCGCCAGCAGCCGGGAGGGTAGGAGCTCCTACGAGCAGTACTTC CASSREGRSSYEQYF
TRBD2 many TRBJ2-2 TRBV5-1 TGCGCCAGCAGCTTAACTATAGCGGGAGGCGACACCGGGGAGCTGTTTTTT CASSLTIAGGDTGELFF
TRBD1 - TRBJ1-1 TRBV20-1 TGCAGTGCTAGAAGAACAGGGGACCAACCTAACACTGAAGCTTTCTTT CSARRTGDQPNTEAFF
- many TRBJ1-1 TRBV9 TGTGCCAGCAGCGTAGAGTTTGGAACTGAAGCTTTCTTT CASSVEFGTEAFF
- many TRBJ1-4 TRBV4-1 TGCGCCAGCAGCCACCCCCGACAGTTTTCAACTAATGAAAAACTGTTTTTT CASSHPRQFSTNEKLFF
TRBD1 - TRBJ1-4 TRBV10-3 TGTGCCATCGCTAAGGGGGACAGGACAGATAATGAAAAACTGTTTTTT CAIAKGDRTDNEKLFF
- - TRBJ2-7 TRBV11-2 - CASSLVGAGSGPKF
TRBD2 - TRBJ2-5 TRBV18 TGTGCCAGCTCACCACCTTTCACTAGCGGAGAGACCCAGTACTTC CASSPPFTSGETQYF
- many TRBJ2-7 TRBV7-2 TGTGCCAGCAGCTTAGAGTGGGGCGGGTACGAGCAGTACTTC CASSLEWGGYEQYF
- many TRBJ1-1 TRBV12-3/TRBV12-4 TGTGCCAGCAGTACGACAGGACCGAACACTGAAGCTTTCTTT CASSTTGPNTEAFF
- once TRBJ1-6 TRBV7-9 TGTGCCAGCAGCTCAGGGGCCTCGTATTCACCCCTCCACTTT CASSSGASYSPLHF
TRBD2 many TRBJ2-2 TRBV13 TGTGCCAGCAGCTTAGAGGGACTAGGGATCACCGGGGAGCTGTTTTTT CASSLEGLGITGELFF
- many TRBJ2-2 TRBV12-3/TRBV12-4 TGTGCCAGCCGGCTGAACAGGGATACCGGGGAGCTGTTTTTT CASRLNRDTGELFF
- many TRBJ1-5 TRBV15 TGTGCCACCAGCAGAGTGTCCGGCGGGAATCAGCCCCAGCATTTT CATSRVSGGNQPQHF
TRBD1 - TRBJ1-2 TRBV25-1 TGTGCCAGCAGGGGACAGGACGGGATCTATGGCTACGCCTTC CASRGQDGIYGYAF
- - TRBJ1-5 TRBV19 TGTGCCAGTACCAGTACCGGGGGGGTAGGGGACGCTCAGCCCCAGCATTTT CASTSTGGVGDAQPQHF
- few TRBJ1-6 TRBV2 TGTGCCAGCTCCCCCGTCCACTTT CASSPVHF
- few TRBJ1-1 TRBV4-1 TGCGCCAGCAGCCAAGATAGAGCGGGCCCTTCGATCGGGAACACTGAAGCTTTCTTT CASSQDRAGPSIGNTEAFF
- - TRBJ1-2 TRBV29-1 TGCAGCGTTGATTCGAGATCAGCGGGACCCACAACCTTC CSVDSRSAGPTTF
- many TRBJ1-2 TRBV29-1 TGCAGCGTTCCCGGGAGCTCTAACTATGGCTACACCTTC CSVPGSSNYGYTF
TRBD1 once TRBJ1-6 TRBV2 TGTGCCAGCAGTGATACAGGGGGCGTCTCACCCCTCCACTTT CASSDTGGVSPLHF
TRBD1 many TRBJ1-2 TRBV7-9 TGTGCCAGCAGCACAGGGGCAGGGGGTAACTATGGCTACACCTTC CASSTGAGGNYGYTF
- many TRBJ1-4 TRBV13 TGTGCCAGCAGCTTAGGAGTGAATGGAAAACTGTTTTTT CASSLGVNGKLFF
TRBD1 - TRBJ2-5 TRBV7-9 TGTGCCAGCAGCCCCCGTGGGACAGACCAAGAGACCCAGTACTTC CASSPRGTDQETQYF
- - TRBJ2-7 TRBV11-2 TGTGCCAGCAGCGCCAGTTTGGCGTACGAGCAGTACTTC CASSASLAYEQYF
TRBD1 - TRBJ1-2 TRBV29-1 TGCAGCGTGGGGGACCGGGACAGGGGTACGGGCTACACCTTC CSVGDRDRGTGYTF
TRBD2 many TRBJ2-7 TRBV7-9 TGTGCCAGCAGCTTGTGGTCCGCGGGAGGAGAAAACGAGCAGTACTTC CASSLWSAGGENEQYF
- many TRBJ2-5 TRBV9 TGTGCCAGCAGCGTTCGGGACTTCCAAGAGACCCAGTACTTC CASSVRDFQETQYF
- few TRBJ1-2 TRBV4-1 TGCGCCAGCAGCCAACCCCTTACAGGGAACCCCTATGGCTACACCTTC CASSQPLTGNPYGYTF
- - TRBJ1-2 TRBV27 TGTGCCAGCAGCCGAAACCCGGGACAAGCAGCAAACTATGGCTACACCTTC CASSRNPGQAANYGYTF
- many TRBJ2-7 TRBV2 TGTGCCAGCAGTGAAATGCCGAAGGGAGGGGGCGAGCAGTACTTC CASSEMPKGGGEQYF
- - TRBJ1-6 TRBV25-1 TGTGCCAGCAGTGACAGGATAGAGGCACCCCTCCACTTT CASSDRIEAPLHF
- once TRBJ2-5 TRBV15 TGTGCCACCAGCAGTGACCGGGACCCAGAGACCCAGTACTTC CATSSDRDPETQYF
- - TRBJ2-2 TRBV20-1 TGCAGTGCCCCAGCGGGCCCATCAAACACCGGGGAGCTGTTTTTT CSAPAGPSNTGELFF
TRBD1 - TRBJ1-1 TRBV7-2 TGTGCCAGCAGCTTACAGGCACAGGGGACTGGGGCTTTCTTT CASSLQAQGTGAFF
- - TRBJ2-6 TRBV12-3/TRBV12-4 TGTGCCAGCAGAGGACCGCGTACTGAAGCTTTC CASRGPRTEAF
- few TRBJ1-6 TRBV10-3 TGTGCCAGCAGAACCAAACAGGGATCCTATAATTCACCCCTCCACTTT CASRTKQGSYNSPLHF
- few TRBJ1-4 TRBV7-8 TGTGCCAGCAGCTTAGGGGCGCACACTAATGAAAAACTGTTTTTT CASSLGAHTNEKLFF
- many TRBJ2-7 TRBV6-5 TGTGCCAGCAGTTACGATCTGAAAACGGCGTACTTC CASSYDLKTAYF
- - TRBJ2-7 TRBV3-1 TGTGCCAGCAGCCAACCAGGAGAGGGACGGTTACTCTACGAGCAGTACTTC CASSQPGEGRLLYEQYF
- - TRBJ1-3 TRBV7-2 TGTGCCAGCACCTTAGGGCAGTTGGACTCCACCATATATTTT CASTLGQLDSTIYF
- many TRBJ1-2 TRBV6-5 TGTGCCAGCAGTTACTCGCGAGGGGGTTGGTATGGCTACACCTTC CASSYSRGGWYGYTF
- - TRBJ2-5 TRBV15 TGTGCCACCAGCAGGGGGACGAAAGACGGGGAGACCCAGTACTTC CATSRGTKDGETQYF
- many TRBJ1-2 TRBV10-3 TGTGCCACCAACGCGGCGGACTATGGCTACACCTTC CATNAADYGYTF
TRBD2 once TRBJ2-5 TRBV9 TGCGCCAGCAGCCTCCCGCTAGCGGAAGAGACCCAGTACTTC CASSLPLAEETQYF
- many TRBJ1-5 TRBV20-1 TGCAGTGCTAACGGGGGGAGCAATCAGCCCCAGCATTTT CSANGGSNQPQHF
TRBD1 many TRBJ1-4 TRBV12-3/TRBV12-4 TGTGCCAGCAGGCCAGGGGGCTTTAATGAAAAACTGTTTTTT CASRPGGFNEKLFF
- - TRBJ2-2 TRBV5-1 TGCGCCAGCAGGCAGGGAACCGGCCTGTTTTTT CASRQGTGLFF
- many TRBJ1-2 TRBV20-1 TGCAGTGCACCTCCGGGCCTTATCAGGTCTGGCTACACCTTC CSAPPGLIRSGYTF
- - TRBJ2-5 TRBV10-3 TGTGCCATCAGTGAGTCGTCGTTGGGGACCCAGTACTTC CAISESSLGTQYF
- - TRBJ2-7 TRBV7-3 TGTGCCAGCAGCTTAAGGATGGGCGCCGGGGAGCAGTACTTC CASSLRMGAGEQYF
- - TRBJ1-2 TRBV2 TGTGCCAGCGGGGCCCTACAAGGGAATGGCTACACCTTC CASGALQGNGYTF